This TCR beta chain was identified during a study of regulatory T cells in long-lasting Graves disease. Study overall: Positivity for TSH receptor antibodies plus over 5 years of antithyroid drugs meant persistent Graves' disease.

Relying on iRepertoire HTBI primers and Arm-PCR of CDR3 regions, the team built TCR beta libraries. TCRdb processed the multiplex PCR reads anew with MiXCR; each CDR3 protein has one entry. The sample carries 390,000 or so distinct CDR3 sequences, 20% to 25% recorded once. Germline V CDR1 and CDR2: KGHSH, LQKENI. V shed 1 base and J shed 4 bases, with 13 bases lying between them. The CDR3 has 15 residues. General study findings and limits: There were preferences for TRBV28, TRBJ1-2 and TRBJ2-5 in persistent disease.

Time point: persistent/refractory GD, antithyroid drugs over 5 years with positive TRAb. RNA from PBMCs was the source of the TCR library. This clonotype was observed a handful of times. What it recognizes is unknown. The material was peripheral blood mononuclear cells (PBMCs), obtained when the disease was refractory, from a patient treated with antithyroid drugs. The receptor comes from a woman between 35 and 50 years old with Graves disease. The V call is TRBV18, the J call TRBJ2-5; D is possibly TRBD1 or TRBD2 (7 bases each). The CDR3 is CASSPLDREGETQYF. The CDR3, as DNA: TGTGCCAGCTCACCACTCGACAGGGAGGGAGAGACCCAGTACTTC. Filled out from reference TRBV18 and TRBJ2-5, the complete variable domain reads NAGVMQNPRHLVRRRGQEARLRCSPMKGHSHVYWYRQLPEEGLKFMVYLQKENIIDESGMPKERFSAEFPKEGPSILRIQQVVRGDSAAYFCASSPLDREGETQYFGPGTRLLVL.